This T cell receptor (beta chain) was profiled in a study of beta chain features in type 1 diabetes. Germline V gives CDR1 LGHNA, CDR2 YNFKEQ. V was clipped by 3 bases and J by 4 bases; unmatched bases: 6. The CDR3 is made up of 17 amino acids. Isolated RNA was reverse transcribed in full, so expressed TCRB transcripts were sequenced. Clones were read by immunoSEQ multiplex PCR, and TCRdb kept only the in-frame ones, dropping some. Found here are 600,000 to 650,000 clones, roughly a sixth of them singletons; the top ten hold 0.07% to 0.095%. Sorting with CD45RO/CCR7/CD25/CD127/CD95/CD27 yielded naive, central memory, regulatory and stem-like memory CD4+ cells.

Sample: naive CD4+ T cells from blood. V and J are TRBV4-2 and TRBJ2-3; TRBD2 aligns across 14 bases. This receptor was identified in a man aged 18 to 30 in good health. The DNA of the CDR3 is TGTGCCAGCAGCCAGACTAGCGGGGGGGCAGGGTCAGATACGCAGTATTTT. Translated, it gives CASSQTSGGAGSDTQYF.